This T cell receptor (beta chain) was captured by sequencing in a study of CD8 T cells in Susac syndrome (dated by TCRdb to the late 2010s). Regarding the study in general: The study used repertoire sequencing to test whether antigen drove CD8+ T cell activation and differentiation in Susac syndrome.

The germline V gene provides CDR1 KGHSH and CDR2 LQKENI. Clipping removes 0 bases from V and 2 bases from J, with 6 as the unmatched junction base count. The CDR3, cysteine through phenylalanine, is 16 amino acids long. The sequence is cut down to CDR3 DNA, 48 bases in frame from base 1. RNA was extracted using the RNeasy kit, and about 0.45 to 1 ug of the RNA was reverse transcribed with random hexamers. TCR beta CDR3 regions were amplified with the immunoSEQ multiplex PCR assay covering 54 Vbeta and 13 Jbeta segments. PCR amplification bias was corrected by using a synthetic template baseline for primer optimization and computational correction. Turning to the authors' computational methods: Reads were annotated to V, D and J genes per IMGT and analyzed with immunoSEQ Analyzer, keeping only productive sequences. To calculate clonality, Shannon entropy was normalized by log2 of the number of productive unique sequences and then subtracted from one. For each patient and control, public and private clones were evaluated within the 100 most prevalent clones. Clones were defined as Susac-specific when absent from the healthy and MS cohorts, from 1052 published viral clones and from other ImmuneACCESS disease sequences. TCRdb trimmed the raw reads at Q25, called clones with MiXCR and kept productive beta chains. Entries that share a CDR3 protein sequence are merged under the most common genes and DNA. The V and J calls shown here were made by TCRdb, not taken from the authors' results. The table for this sample lists some 180,000 distinct CDR3 sequences; approximately 95% of them were counted only once. The top ten clones comprise 0.085% to 0.11% of the sample.

On this clonotype itself: There is no known antigen for this receptor. Qualities for individual bases were not recorded, and no much larger clone is one base off.

What the study reported, not specific to this receptor: The number of individuals in the TCR sequencing and HLA analysis was recognized as being relatively small.

Peripheral blood CD8+ and CD4+ T cells from healthy donors, Susac syndrome patients and multiple sclerosis patients were profiled using high-throughput TCR beta sequencing. The healthy donors served as controls matched for age and sex. Bulk CD8+ and CD4+ T cells were purified by magnetic negative isolation, while CD8+ TEMRA cells were enriched using FACS. Blood was collected in EDTA tubes and processed within 24 hours, with PBMCs isolated through density gradient centrifugation. PBMCs intended for TCR sequencing were cryopreserved in liquid nitrogen and were subsequently thawed in a 37 degrees C water bath. The sorted or isolated CD4+, CD8+ and CD8+ TEMRA cells reached a purity of at least 90%.

This clonotype originated in a human donor in good health. This chain is built from TRBV18 and TRBJ2-7; 8 junctional bases match TRBD1. The material sequenced was CD4+ T cells from PBMCs. The DNA sequence follows: TGTGCCAGCTCACCACCAGGGACAGGATCACCCTACGAGCAGTACTTC. This is translated as CASSPPGTGSPYEQYF.